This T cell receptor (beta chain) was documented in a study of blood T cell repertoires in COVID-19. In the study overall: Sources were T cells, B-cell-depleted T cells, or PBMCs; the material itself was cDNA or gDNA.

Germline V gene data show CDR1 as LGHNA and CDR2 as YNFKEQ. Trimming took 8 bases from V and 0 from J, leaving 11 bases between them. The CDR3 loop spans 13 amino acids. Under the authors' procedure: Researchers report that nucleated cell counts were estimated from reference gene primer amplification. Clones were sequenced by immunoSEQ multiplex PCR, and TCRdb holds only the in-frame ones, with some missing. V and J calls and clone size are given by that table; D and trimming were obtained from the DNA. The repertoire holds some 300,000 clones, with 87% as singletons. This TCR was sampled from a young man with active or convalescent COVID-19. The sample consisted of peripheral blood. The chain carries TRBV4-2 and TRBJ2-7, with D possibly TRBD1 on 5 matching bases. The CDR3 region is CASGMDNSYEQYF. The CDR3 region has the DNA TGTGCCAGCGGGATGGACAACTCCTACGAGCAGTACTTC.